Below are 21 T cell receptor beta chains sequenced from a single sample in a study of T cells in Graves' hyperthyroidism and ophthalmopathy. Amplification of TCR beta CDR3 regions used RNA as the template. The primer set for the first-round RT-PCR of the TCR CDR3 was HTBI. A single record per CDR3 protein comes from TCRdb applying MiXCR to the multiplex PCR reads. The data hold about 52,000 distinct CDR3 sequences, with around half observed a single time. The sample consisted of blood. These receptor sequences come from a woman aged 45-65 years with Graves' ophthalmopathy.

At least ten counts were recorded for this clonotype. CDR3 region: CASSIGQGAETQYF. The CDR3 nucleotides are TGTGCCAGTAGTATCGGTCAGGGGGCAGAGACCCAGTACTTC. The V gene is TRBV19, the J gene TRBJ2-5; 8 bases match TRBD1. CDR1 is LNHDA, CDR2 SQIVND, per germline (reference sequence). Trimming took 3 bases from V and 4 from J; bases not matched to a gene: 4. The CDR3 runs 14 residues.

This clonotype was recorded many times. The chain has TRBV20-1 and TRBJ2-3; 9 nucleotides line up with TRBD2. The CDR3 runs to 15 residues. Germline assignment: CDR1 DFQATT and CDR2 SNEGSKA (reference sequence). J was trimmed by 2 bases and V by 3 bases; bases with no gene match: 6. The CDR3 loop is CSASRASGTTDTQYF. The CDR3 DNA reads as TGCAGTGCTAGTAGGGCTAGCGGGACCACAGATACGCAGTATTTT.

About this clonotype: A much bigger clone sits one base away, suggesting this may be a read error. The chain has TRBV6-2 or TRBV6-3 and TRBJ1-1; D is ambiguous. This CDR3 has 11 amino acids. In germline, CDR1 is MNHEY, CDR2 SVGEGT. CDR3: CASSYLGRALF. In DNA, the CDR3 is TGTGCCAGCAGTTATCTGGGGAGAGCTCTCTTT.

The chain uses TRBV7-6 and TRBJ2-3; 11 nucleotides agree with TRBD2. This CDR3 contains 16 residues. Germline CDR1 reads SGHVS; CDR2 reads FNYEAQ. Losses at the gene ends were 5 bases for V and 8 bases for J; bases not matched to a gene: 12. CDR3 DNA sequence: TGTGCCAGCAGCAGTCGACTAGCGGGGAACAGGGGTACGCAGTATTTT. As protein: CASSSRLAGNRGTQYF. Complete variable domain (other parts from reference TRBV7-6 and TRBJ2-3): GAGVSQSPRYKVTKRGQDVALRCDPISGHVSLYWYRQALGQGPEFLTYFNYEAQQDKSGLPNDRFSAERPEGSISTLTIQRTEQRDSAMYRCASSSRLAGNRGTQYFGPGTRLTVL.

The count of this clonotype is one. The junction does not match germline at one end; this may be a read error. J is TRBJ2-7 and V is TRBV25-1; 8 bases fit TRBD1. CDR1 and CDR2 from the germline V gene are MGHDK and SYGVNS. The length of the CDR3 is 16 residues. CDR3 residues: CAISVSGQENSFEQYF. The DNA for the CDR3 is TGTGCCATCAGTGTCTCGGGACAGGAGAACTCCTTCGAGCAGTACTTC.

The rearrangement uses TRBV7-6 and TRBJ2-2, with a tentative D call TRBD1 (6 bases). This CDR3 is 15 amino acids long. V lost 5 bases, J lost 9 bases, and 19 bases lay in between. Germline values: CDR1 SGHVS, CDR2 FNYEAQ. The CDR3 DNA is TGTGCCAGCAGCCGACGAACAGGGAATACCAGGGAGCTGTTTTTT. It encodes CASSRRTGNTRELFF.

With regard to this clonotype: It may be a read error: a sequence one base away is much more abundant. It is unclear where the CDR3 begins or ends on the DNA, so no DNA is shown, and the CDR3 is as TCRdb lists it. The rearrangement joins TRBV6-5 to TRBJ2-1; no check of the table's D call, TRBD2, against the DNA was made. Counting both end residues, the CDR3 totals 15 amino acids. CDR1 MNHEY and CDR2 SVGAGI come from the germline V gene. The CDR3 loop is CASSPFAGGSNEQLF.

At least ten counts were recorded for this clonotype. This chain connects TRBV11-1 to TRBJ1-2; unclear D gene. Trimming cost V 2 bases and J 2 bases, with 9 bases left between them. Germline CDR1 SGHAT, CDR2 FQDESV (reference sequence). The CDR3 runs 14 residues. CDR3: CASSLSDNNYGYTF. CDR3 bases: TGTGCCAGCAGCTTAAGCGACAACAACTATGGCTACACCTTC. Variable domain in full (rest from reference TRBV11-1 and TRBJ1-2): EAEVAQSPRYKITEKSQAVAFWCDPISGHATLYWYRQILGQGPELLVQFQDESVVDDSQLPKDRFSAERLKGVDSTLKIQPAELGDSAMYLCASSLSDNNYGYTFGSGTRLTVV.

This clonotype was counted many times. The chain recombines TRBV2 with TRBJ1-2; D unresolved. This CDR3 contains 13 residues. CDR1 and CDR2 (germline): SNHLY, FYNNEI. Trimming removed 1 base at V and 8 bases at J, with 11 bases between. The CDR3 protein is CASSEVLAGGYTF. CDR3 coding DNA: TGTGCCAGCAGTGAAGTTTTGGCCGGCGGCTACACCTTC.

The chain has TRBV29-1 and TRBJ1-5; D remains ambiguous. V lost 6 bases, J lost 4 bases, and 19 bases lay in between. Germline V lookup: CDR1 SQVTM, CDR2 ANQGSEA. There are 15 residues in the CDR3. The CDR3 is CSVAGSTDPNQPQHF. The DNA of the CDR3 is TGCAGCGTAGCGGGGAGCACAGACCCGAATCAGCCCCAGCATTTT. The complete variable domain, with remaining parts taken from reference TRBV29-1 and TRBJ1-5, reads SAVISQKPSRDICQRGTSLTIQCQVDSQVTMMFWYRQQPGQSLTLIATANQGSEATYESGFVIDKFPISRPNLTFSTLTVSNMSPEDSSIYLCSVAGSTDPNQPQHFGDGTRLSIL.

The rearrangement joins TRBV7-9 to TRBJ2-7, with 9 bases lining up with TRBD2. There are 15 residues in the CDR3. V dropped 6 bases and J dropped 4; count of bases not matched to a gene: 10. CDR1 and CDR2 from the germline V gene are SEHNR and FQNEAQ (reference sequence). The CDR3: CASRSRLAARYEQYF. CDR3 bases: TGTGCCAGCAGATCCCGACTAGCGGCCCGGTACGAGCAGTACTTC.

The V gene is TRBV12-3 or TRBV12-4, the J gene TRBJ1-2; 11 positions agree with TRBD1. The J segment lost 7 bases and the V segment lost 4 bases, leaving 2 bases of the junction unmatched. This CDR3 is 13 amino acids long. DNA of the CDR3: TGTGCCAGCAGTTCCGGACAGGGGGCTGGCTACACCTTC. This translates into CASSSGQGAGYTF.

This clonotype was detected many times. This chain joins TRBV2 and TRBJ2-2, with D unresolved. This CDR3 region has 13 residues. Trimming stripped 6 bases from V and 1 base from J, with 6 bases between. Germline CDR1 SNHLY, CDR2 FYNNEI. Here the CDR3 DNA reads TGTGCCAGCAGCCACAAGAACACCGGGGAGCTGTTTTTT. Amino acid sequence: CASSHKNTGELFF.

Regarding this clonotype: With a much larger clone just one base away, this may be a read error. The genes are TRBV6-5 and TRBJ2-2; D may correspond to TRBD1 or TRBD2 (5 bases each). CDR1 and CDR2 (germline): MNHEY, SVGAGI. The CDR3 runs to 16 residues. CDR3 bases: TGTGCCAGCAGCCCGCCGTATGTTGGAGGTGTGGGGGAGCTGCTTTTT. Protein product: CASSPPYVGGVGELLF.

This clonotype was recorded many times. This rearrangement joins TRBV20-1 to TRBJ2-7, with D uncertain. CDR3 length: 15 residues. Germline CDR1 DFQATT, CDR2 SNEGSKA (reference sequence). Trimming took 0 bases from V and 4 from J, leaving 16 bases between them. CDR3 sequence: CSARDPDLGVYEQYF. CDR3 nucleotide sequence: TGCAGTGCTAGAGACCCCGACCTGGGCGTGTACGAGCAGTACTTC.

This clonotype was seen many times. CDR3 nucleotides: TGTGCCAGCAGTGCCGCAGGTGGAAGCGCCTACGAGCAGTACTTC. Translated: CASSAAGGSAYEQYF. V is TRBV6-1 and J is TRBJ2-7; D unclear. Germline CDR1 is MNHNS and CDR2 is SASEGT. V lost 4 bases and J 2 bases, leaving 15 bases between the germline ends. The length of the CDR3 is 15 residues.

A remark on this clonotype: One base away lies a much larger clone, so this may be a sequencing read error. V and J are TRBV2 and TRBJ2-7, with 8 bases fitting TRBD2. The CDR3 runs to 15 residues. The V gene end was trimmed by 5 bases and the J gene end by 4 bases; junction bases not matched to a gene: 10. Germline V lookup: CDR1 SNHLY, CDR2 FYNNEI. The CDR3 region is CASSFPGRGGYEQYF. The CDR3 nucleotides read TGTGCCAGCAGTTTCCCGGGACGGGGGGGTTACGAGCAGTACTTC.

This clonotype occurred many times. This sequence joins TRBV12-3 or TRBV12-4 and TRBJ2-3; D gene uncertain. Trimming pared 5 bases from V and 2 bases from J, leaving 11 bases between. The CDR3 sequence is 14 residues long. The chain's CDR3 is CASSLQNPTDTQYF. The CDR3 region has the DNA TGTGCCAGCAGTCTCCAGAATCCCACAGATACGCAGTATTTT.

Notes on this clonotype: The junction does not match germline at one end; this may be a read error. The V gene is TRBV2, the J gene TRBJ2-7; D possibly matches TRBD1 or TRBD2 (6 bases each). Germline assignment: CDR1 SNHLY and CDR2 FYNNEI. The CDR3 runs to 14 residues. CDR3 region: CTSLRGRGVSEQYF. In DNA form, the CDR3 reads TGTACCAGCCTGCGGGGCAGGGGTGTCTCCGAGCAGTACTTC.

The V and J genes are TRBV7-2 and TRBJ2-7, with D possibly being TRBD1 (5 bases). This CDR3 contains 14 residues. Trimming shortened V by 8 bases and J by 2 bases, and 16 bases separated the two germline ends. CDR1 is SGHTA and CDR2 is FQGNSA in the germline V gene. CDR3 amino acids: CASGADRVPYEQYF. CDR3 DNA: TGTGCCAGCGGCGCTGACAGAGTCCCCTACGAGCAGTACTTC.

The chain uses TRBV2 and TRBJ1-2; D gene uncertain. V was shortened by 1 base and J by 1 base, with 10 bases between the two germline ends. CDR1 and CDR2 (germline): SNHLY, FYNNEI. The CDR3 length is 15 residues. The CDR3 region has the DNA TGTGCCAGCAGTGAAGATGAACGGAGTAACTATGGCTACACCTTC. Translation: CASSEDERSNYGYTF.